The 18 T cell receptor beta chains in this list originate from one sample, sequenced in a study of blood T cell repertoires in COVID-19. Sequenced by immunoSEQ multiplex PCR; TCRdb stores in-frame clones only, minus some. The data hold 120,000 or so clones, with around 86% observed a single time. Sequencing input: peripheral blood. These receptors came from a woman of 80 years or more with acute or convalescent COVID-19.

The chain couples TRBV18 to TRBJ1-1; D gene unclear. The CDR3 has 16 residues. V was trimmed by 0 bases and J by 5 bases, leaving 16 bases between them. Germline assignment: CDR1 KGHSH and CDR2 LQKENI. CDR3 coding DNA: TGTGCCAGCTCACCACCTGGGAGGGCGGCGAGGACTGAAGCTTTCTTT. It translates to CASSPPGRAARTEAFF.

The rearrangement joins TRBV9 to TRBJ1-1; no reliable D call. The germline V gene has CDR1 SGDLS and CDR2 YYNGEE. Trimming took off 3 bases at V and 4 bases at J, with 13 bases between the two ends. The CDR3 consists of 14 residues. This CDR3 is CASSAHEASTEAFF. CDR3 bases: TGTGCCAGCAGCGCGCACGAAGCGAGCACTGAAGCTTTCTTT.

The chain combines TRBV5-1 with TRBJ2-1; TRBD1 aligns across 9 bases. Trimming took 3 bases from V and 6 from J; bases not matched to a gene: 7. The CDR3 length is 15 residues. Germline V lookup: CDR1 SGHRS, CDR2 YFSETQ. The CDR3, as DNA: TGCGCCAGCAGCTCCATGGGACAGGGTACCAATGAGCAGTTCTTC. Residues: CASSSMGQGTNEQFF.

The rearrangement joins TRBV10-3 to TRBJ1-3; 7 nucleotides align to TRBD1. Per germline, CDR1 ENHRY and CDR2 SYGVKD. V lost 7 bases to trimming and J lost 3 bases; unmatched junction nucleotides: 6. The CDR3 covers 14 residues. In DNA, the CDR3 is TGTGCCATCATGAGAGGGACAGATGGAAACACCATATATTTT. Translating it yields CAIMRGTDGNTIYF.

V usage is TRBV5-6 and J usage is TRBJ1-5; D call uncertain. Looked up from germline, CDR1 is SGHDT and CDR2 is YYEEEE. This CDR3 region has 14 residues. The V gene lost 0 bases and the J gene lost 3 bases, with 7 bases spanning the gap. The CDR3 DNA sequence: TGTGCCAGCAGCTTGGTCGGTACCAATCAGCCCCAGCATTTT. This sequence encodes CASSLVGTNQPQHF.

The V and J genes are TRBV5-1 and TRBJ1-1, with a weak D call TRBD1 (6 bases). CDR3 size: 14 residues. In germline, CDR1 is SGHRS, CDR2 YFSETQ. V lost 5 bases to trimming and J lost 2 bases, with 13 bases between them. The CDR3 region has the DNA TGCGCCAGCAGTCAACAGGGTGGAAACACTGAAGCTTTCTTT. Translated: CASSQQGGNTEAFF. Full variable domain (remainder filled in from reference TRBV5-1 and TRBJ1-1): KAGVTQTPRYLIKTRGQQVTLSCSPISGHRSVSWYQQTPGQGLQFLFEYFSETQRNKGNFPGRFSGRQFSNSRSEMNVSTLELGDSALYLCASSQQGGNTEAFFGQGTRLTVV.

The rearrangement links TRBV3-1 (or the pseudogene TRBV3-2) to TRBJ1-5, with D tentatively TRBD1 (5 bases). The length of the CDR3 is 13 residues. Trimming left V 0 bases short and J 9 bases short, with 9 bases between. CDR1 LGHDT and CDR2 YNNKEL come from the germline V gene (reference sequence). The CDR3 loop reads CASSQEGARPQHF. CDR3 nucleotide sequence: TGTGCCAGCAGCCAAGAAGGGGCCCGGCCCCAGCATTTT.

The chain uses TRBV19 and TRBJ1-6; TRBD1 matches 7 bases. The germline V gene has CDR1 LNHDA and CDR2 SQIVND (reference sequence). V was clipped by 7 bases and J by 8 bases; unmatched bases: 5. The CDR3 consists of 13 residues. CDR3: CASMEGAYSPLHF. In DNA form, the CDR3 reads TGTGCCAGTATGGAGGGGGCGTATTCACCCCTCCACTTT.

The chain links TRBV6-5 to TRBJ1-5, with TRBD1 matching 11 bases. The J segment lost 3 bases and the V segment lost 6 bases, leaving 1 base of the junction unmatched. The CDR3 contains 14 residues. CDR1 and CDR2 (germline): MNHEY, SVGAGI. The CDR3 reads CASRGQGANQPQHF. The CDR3 DNA reads as TGTGCCAGCAGAGGACAGGGGGCCAATCAGCCCCAGCATTTT.

V gene TRBV28 combines with J gene TRBJ2-1, with D possibly being TRBD2 (6 bases). Germline V lookup: CDR1 MDHEN, CDR2 SYDVKM. CDR3 length: 12 residues. V was cut by 10 bases and J by 8 bases, with 15 bases left in between. The DNA of the CDR3 is TGTGCCACCCGGGGGAACCTGGATGAGCAGTTCTTC. Its protein product is CATRGNLDEQFF. The complete variable domain, with remaining parts taken from reference TRBV28 and TRBJ2-1, reads DVKVTQSSRYLVKRTGEKVFLECVQDMDHENMFWYRQDPGLGLRLIYFSYDVKMKEKGDIPEGYSVSREKKERFSLILESASTNQTSMYLCATRGNLDEQFFGPGTRLTVL.

This rearrangement joins TRBV25-1 to TRBJ1-2; D gene uncertain. The CDR3 has 13 residues. The V end lost 8 bases, the J end lost 8 bases, and 18 bases lay between the germline ends. Germline values: CDR1 MGHDK, CDR2 SYGVNS. The CDR3 here is CASGQSGGRGYTF. DNA of the CDR3: TGTGCCAGCGGTCAAAGTGGAGGGAGAGGCTACACCTTC.

This chain joins TRBV18 and TRBJ2-2; D not certain. Between the trimmed V and J ends, which lost 6 bases and 4 bases, there was a span of 15 bases. Germline V gene data show CDR1 as KGHSH and CDR2 as LQKENI. The CDR3 consists of 15 residues. The CDR3 coding sequence is TGTGCCAGCTCCCCGCGAGGTGCGGTCACCGGGGAGCTGTTTTTT. Translating it yields CASSPRGAVTGELFF.

V usage is TRBV28 and J usage is TRBJ2-7; 8 bases agree with TRBD2. V gave up 6 bases and J gave up 1 base; unmatched junction bases: 8. Germline assignment: CDR1 MDHEN and CDR2 SYDVKM. The CDR3 has 15 amino acids. This CDR3 is CASRPRGRRSYEQYV. CDR3 in DNA: TGTGCCAGCAGGCCCCGCGGGAGGCGATCCTACGAGCAGTACGTC.

The chain carries TRBV11-3 and TRBJ2-3; the match to TRBD2 covers 12 bases. Per the germline V gene, CDR1 is SGHNT and CDR2 is YENEEA. The V and J ends lost 4 bases and 0 bases, in that order; junction bases with no gene match: 5. This CDR3 region has 17 residues. In DNA form, the CDR3 reads TGTGCCAGCAGCTCCAATGGACTAGCGGGGAGCACAGATACGCAGTATTTT. It specifies CASSSNGLAGSTDTQYF.

This sequence joins TRBV6-5 and TRBJ1-2, with 7 bases that match TRBD1. There are 15 residues in the CDR3. The germline gives CDR1 MNHEY, CDR2 SVGAGI. Germline trimming cut 0 bases from V and 4 bases from J; bases unmatched to any gene: 5. In DNA form, the CDR3 reads TGTGCCAGCAGTTACTCATTAGACAGGGCCTATGGCTACACCTTC. Encoded protein: CASSYSLDRAYGYTF.

The CDR3 sequence is CASSPSPGTNSYEQYF. DNA for the CDR3: TGTGCCAGTAGTCCAAGCCCCGGGACAAACTCCTACGAGCAGTACTTC. The chain combines TRBV19 with TRBJ2-7; D is perhaps TRBD1 (6 bases). CDR1 is LNHDA and CDR2 is SQIVND in the germline V gene (reference sequence). Trimming left V 5 bases short and J 0 bases short, with 17 bases between. The CDR3 runs 16 residues.

The chain employs TRBV2 and TRBJ1-1, with a weak D call TRBD1 (6 bases). The CDR3 covers 13 residues. The germline V and J ends were trimmed by 3 bases and 4 bases, with 9 bases remaining between them. Germline V gene data show CDR1 as SNHLY and CDR2 as FYNNEI. CDR3 loop: CASSDTGSTEAFF. Written as DNA, the CDR3 is TGTGCCAGCAGTGACACAGGGTCCACTGAAGCTTTCTTT.

The chain joins TRBV29-1 to TRBJ1-2, with unresolved D. Trimming removed 6 bases at V and 3 bases at J, with 17 bases between. This CDR3 region has 14 residues. CDR1 and CDR2 from the germline V gene are SQVTM and ANQGSEA. The CDR3 loop is CSVPVTDWDYGYTF. Written as DNA, the CDR3 is TGCAGCGTACCCGTTACAGATTGGGACTATGGCTACACCTTC.